This T cell receptor (beta chain) is drawn from a study of blood T cell repertoires in COVID-19 (dated by TCRdb to about 2020). At the level of the whole study: The collaborator samples originated in the United States, Italy and Spain and spanned the acute and convalescent phases of COVID-19. The material from the prospective study consisted of cDNA or gDNA derived from T cells, B-cell-depleted T cells, or PBMCs. Deeply sampled blood TCRbeta repertoires from subjects exposed to, actively infected with, or recovered from COVID-19 were included in the dataset. The repertoires were released in a freely available public database meant as a resource for research on the immune response to SARS-CoV-2. The samples were drawn from the first 160 participants of the ongoing ImmuneRACE study and from about 1,200 subjects provided by 6 global collaborators. Nearly every sample came with metadata listing a de-identified subject ID, COVID-19 status, age in years and sex. Where available, HLA class I and class II types were obtained from metadata supplied by the sample provider rather than from assay-based typing.

In the prospective study, participants were about 18 to 95 years old, resided in 24 geographic areas of the United States, and were enrolled through a virtual design. In the prospective study, cohorts were assigned on the basis of participant-reported clinical history obtained from a screening survey and a study questionnaire. Each participant in the prospective study had whole blood, serum and a nasopharyngeal or oropharyngeal swab collected by mobile phlebotomists. Additional blood draws and questionnaires over an approximately two-month period could optionally be provided by prospective study participants. Blood samples from the prospective study were shipped frozen or at room temperature prior to DNA extraction. About this clone itself: Its specific antigen is unknown. Per-base qualities were not stored, and no clone one base away is much larger.

Its CDR3 holds 15 amino acids, cysteine through phenylalanine. Here the CDR3 DNA is all that survives: 45 bases in frame from base 1. V loses 4 bases at its end and J loses 6 bases; junction bases beyond the gene matches: 7. The germline V gene specifies ENHRY as CDR1 and SYGVKD as CDR2. TCRbeta CDR3 regions were amplified from genomic DNA by means of the immunoSEQ Assay, a bias-controlled multiplex PCR. The original pipeline was this. The number of nucleated cells in each sample was estimated by amplification of reference gene primers within the assay. To quantify the absolute abundance of each unique TCRbeta CDR3 rearrangement, sequence reads were collapsed and filtered. For each sample, productive Simpson clonality was calculated as the square root of Simpson's diversity index over productive rearrangements. TCRdb took this table from immuneACCESS and kept in-frame rearrangements with V and J called. Such tables lack part of the clones; where checked against another copy, unresolved V genes explain under half of the gap, and the rest is unexplained. The V and J calls and clone size come from that table; D and trimming were worked out from the DNA. In all, the sample holds approximately 300,000 clones, and nearly 90% of those were seen once. The ten biggest clones cover 4% to 5.5% of the sample.

The research as a whole found: The quantity of clinical and demographic metadata differed by source and by participant and was supplied without curation.

The receptor chain draws on TRBV10-3 and TRBJ2-2, with 8 middle bases fitting TRBD2. The source material was PBMCs or T cells enriched from blood (not recorded which). This TCR came from a woman aged 18-29 years with acute COVID-19. The nucleotides are TGTGCCATCAGTGGCCAAGCGGGAGTGGCCGGGGAGCTGTTTTTT. This encodes CAISGQAGVAGELFF.